This record covers a single T cell receptor (beta chain). What it recognizes is unknown. Analysis merged second doses at about 4 or about 12 weeks. Assay used: immunoSEQ multiplex PCR; TCRdb lists only in-frame clones, some missing. The data hold 160,000 or so clones, with 85% to 95% observed a single time. These data originate in a study of T cell responses to AZD1222 COVID-19 vaccine. Study results and caveats: Regions 160-218 and 743-854 dominated among vaccine-associated CD4 TCRs spanning spike. Two AZD1222 administrations were followed by greater Spike-specific TCR breadth and depth. Donors were chiefly white British, with a greater number of females, and clonal diversity was perhaps underestimated.

CDR3 size: 15 residues. Trimming pared 0 bases from V and 1 base from J, leaving 9 bases between. Germline CDR1 is LGHNA and CDR2 is YNFKEQ. The sequencing used peripheral blood, collected 28 days after the second AZD1222 dose. The chain recombines TRBV4-2 with TRBJ1-1; no clear D. The TCR sequence derives from an adult who received the AZD1222 COVID-19 vaccine. The DNA for the CDR3 is TGTGCCAGCAGCCAAGAAGCGGGTACGAACACTGAAGCTTTCTTT. As protein: CASSQEAGTNTEAFF.